This T cell receptor beta chain is drawn from a study of chemoradiotherapy in HPV16-positive cancers (dated by TCRdb to between 2020 and 2023). Background on the whole study: Functional T-cell assays on cells from a couple of HPV16-positive patients defined candidate HPV-specific T-cell clones and common TCR motifs. The study set out to ask whether T-cell immunity against the HPV oncoproteins E6 and E7 changes over the course of chemoradiotherapy and whether that immunity affects survival. TCR repertoires from over 75 patients with HPV-related cancers were then used to track the candidate HPV-specific TCRs and motifs. Findings and caveats that apply to the study as a whole: The survival association was reported for HPV16-positive patients, and the functional definition of HPV-specific T cells was derived from only two HPV16-positive patients. Expansion of candidate HPV-specific clones and E7-related TCR motifs was observed in the tumor microenvironment during treatment, whereas no such expansion was observed for non-HPV-specific T cells. Improved recurrence-free survival in HPV16-positive patients was associated with expansion of HPV-responsive T cells during chemoradiotherapy.

To prepare the library, the immunoSEQ multiplex PCR assay was applied. Not all clones reach the TCRdb copy of this immuneACCESS table, which keeps in-frame sequences only. Checked studies attribute under half of the gap to unresolved V genes and leave the rest unexplained. In all, the sample holds about 7,800 clones, and 55% to 80% of those were seen once. The top ten clones comprise roughly 31% of the sample. Note on this clone: Its cognate antigen has yet to be identified. Base qualities were left out, and no much larger clone turns up one base away.

Counted from cysteine to phenylalanine, this CDR3 has 15 amino acids. Just the 45-base CDR3 DNA is kept, in frame starting at base 1. Looking up the germline V gene yields CDR1 MGHDK and CDR2 SYGVNS. Trimming removed 4 bases from V and 5 bases from J; the gene matches leave 8 bases unexplained. Repertoires were sampled repeatedly over the course of chemoradiotherapy so that clonal expansion in the tumor microenvironment could be followed. This specimen was collected from a patient who underwent chemoradiotherapy. This clonotype was obtained from a human donor with HPV-associated anogenital cancer. The V and J segments used are TRBV25-1 and TRBJ2-5, with TRBD1 identical over 9 junction bases. The CDR3 corresponds to CASSAPQGAGETQYF. The DNA reads as follows: TGTGCCAGCAGTGCCCCACAGGGGGCGGGGGAGACCCAGTACTTC.